The 27 T cell receptor beta chains presented below share a single source sample, sequenced in a study of blood T cell repertoires in COVID-19 (dated by TCRdb to 2018 to 2021). Library preparation was by the immunoSEQ multiplex PCR assay. This is the immuneACCESS table as TCRdb keeps it, with only in-frame sequences that have V and J called. A part of the clones is gone; compared with another copy, unresolved V genes explain less than half, and the rest is unexplained. The sample includes more than 300,000 clones, with more than 75% observed a single time. The ten largest account for more than 5% of the sample. Sequencing input: peripheral blood. The receptors derive from a woman aged 50 to 60 with COVID-19, enrolled during active disease.

A few counts support this clone. The chain recombines TRBV7-9 with TRBJ2-7, with 7 bases lining up with TRBD1. This CDR3 spans 13 amino acids. Per germline, CDR1 SEHNR and CDR2 FQNEAQ (reference sequence). V shed 7 bases, J shed 2 bases, and the junction held 5 bases outside the gene matches. The CDR3 spells CASTTGQTYEQYF. CDR3 DNA: TGTGCCAGCACCACGGGACAGACCTACGAGCAGTACTTC. The complete variable domain, with remaining parts taken from reference TRBV7-9 and TRBJ2-7, reads DTGVSQNPRHKITKRGQNVTFRCDPISEHNRLYWYRQTLGQGPEFLTYFQNEAQLEKSRLLSDRFSAERPKGSFSTLEIQRTEQGDSAMYLCASTTGQTYEQYFGPGTRLTVT.

This clone has more than one count but fewer than ten. This chain links TRBV20-1 with TRBJ2-3; a possible D gene is TRBD2 (6 bases). V dropped 3 bases and J dropped 1 base, with 8 bases sitting between them. CDR1 is DFQATT, CDR2 SNEGSKA, per germline (reference sequence). The CDR3 runs 13 residues. CDR3: CSASRGGTDTQYF. DNA of the CDR3: TGCAGTGCTAGTCGCGGGGGCACAGATACGCAGTATTTT.

The chain combines TRBV29-1 with TRBJ2-5, with D possibly being TRBD2 (5 bases). The CDR3 has 13 residues. Germline V gives CDR1 SQVTM, CDR2 ANQGSEA. V was cut by 7 bases and J by 1 base, with 13 bases left in between. In DNA, the CDR3 is TGCAGCGCCGAGGGTTGGGGCCAAGAGACCCAGTACTTC. Its protein is CSAEGWGQETQYF.

The chain combines TRBV6-5 with TRBJ2-2, with a tentative D call TRBD1 (6 bases). Germline V CDR1 and CDR2: MNHEY, SVGAGI. The CDR3 loop spans 15 amino acids. V was trimmed by 7 bases and J by 5 bases, leaving 17 bases between them. The CDR3 here is CASIRLGGLTGELFF. The CDR3 nucleotides read TGTGCCAGCATTCGCCTAGGGGGATTGACCGGGGAGCTGTTTTTT.

This clone was seen just once. The chain employs TRBV4-3 and TRBJ1-1; D is ambiguous. This CDR3 contains 16 residues. V was cut by 4 bases and J by 5 bases, with 20 bases left in between. Germline-derived CDR1 and CDR2 are LGHNA and YSLEER. CDR3 nucleotide sequence: TGCGCCAGCAGCCGCTTAAAGGCAGGAGGGAATACTGAAGCTTTCTTT. Translating it yields CASSRLKAGGNTEAFF.

The V gene is TRBV11-2, the J gene TRBJ2-5; 9 bases map to TRBD2. Germline V gives CDR1 SGHAT, CDR2 FQNNGV. Trimming took 1 base from V and 5 from J; bases not matched to a gene: 8. This CDR3 is built from 16 residues. The CDR3 loop is CASSLGPVREGETQYF. CDR3 sequence (DNA): TGTGCCAGCAGCTTAGGACCGGTGCGGGAGGGTGAGACCCAGTACTTC.

The count of this clone is one. The chain couples TRBV5-1 to TRBJ2-5; 11 nucleotides align to TRBD2. Germline V gene sequence: CDR1 SGHRS, CDR2 YFSETQ. The CDR3 spans 15 residues. V was pared by 4 bases and J by 5 bases, with 7 bases of the junction left unmatched. CDR3 coding DNA: TGCGCCAGCAGCCGGGGGCTAGCGGGAGGTGAGACCCAGTACTTC. It encodes CASSRGLAGGETQYF.

The chain links TRBV10-1 to TRBJ1-1; possible D gene TRBD1, 6 bases. This CDR3 comprises 13 residues. V was cut by 6 bases and J by 7 bases, with 15 bases left in between. Per the germline V gene, CDR1 is WNHNN and CDR2 is SYGVQD (reference sequence). The CDR3: CASSSGTPFEAFF. The CDR3 DNA reads as TGCGCCAGCAGCTCCGGGACACCTTTTGAAGCTTTCTTT.

The V gene is TRBV18, the J gene TRBJ2-7, with 9 positions matching TRBD1. Per the germline V gene, CDR1 is KGHSH and CDR2 is LQKENI. This CDR3 is 14 amino acids long. The trim removed 8 bases at V and 4 bases at J, leaving 9 bases unmatched. The CDR3 reads CASQTGQGRYEQYF. The CDR3 nucleotides read TGTGCCAGCCAAACCGGACAGGGGCGTTACGAGCAGTACTTC.

In this sample, this clone turned up a few times. V usage is TRBV5-6 and J usage is TRBJ1-1; 12 bases line up with TRBD1. Trimming cost V 3 bases and J 0 bases; bases outside gene matches: 0. The CDR3 is made up of 15 amino acids. Germline V gene data show CDR1 as SGHDT and CDR2 as YYEEEE. CDR3 loop: CASSWDRGLNTEAFF. CDR3 coding DNA: TGTGCCAGCAGCTGGGACAGGGGGCTGAACACTGAAGCTTTCTTT.

This chain links TRBV15 with TRBJ2-1; D remains unclear. Trimming left V 3 bases short and J 3 bases short, with 12 bases between. The CDR3 is 15 amino acids. In germline, CDR1 is LNHNV, CDR2 YYDKDF (reference sequence). The CDR3 sequence: CATSSENPHYNEQFF. The CDR3 DNA is TGTGCCACCAGCAGTGAGAATCCCCACTACAATGAGCAGTTCTTC.

The CDR3 DNA sequence: TGTGCCAGCAGTTACTCATCCGGGAGGCCACGGGGGAATGAGCAGTTCTTC. Translating it yields CASSYSSGRPRGNEQFF. The V and J genes are TRBV6-2 or TRBV6-3 and TRBJ2-1, with 7 bases matching TRBD2. The J segment lost 7 bases and the V segment lost 0 bases, leaving 12 bases of the junction unmatched. Germline assignment: CDR1 MNHEY and CDR2 SVGEGT. The CDR3 length is 17 residues.

The chain is built from TRBV5-1 and TRBJ2-7; TRBD2 aligns across 12 bases. The CDR3 is 16 residues long. Losses at the gene ends were 2 bases for V and 1 base for J; bases not matched to a gene: 4. Per the germline V gene, CDR1 is SGHRS and CDR2 is YFSETQ. Written as DNA, the CDR3 is TGCGCCAGCAGCTTACCCACTAGCGGGAGGTCCTACGAGCAGTACTTC. This sequence encodes CASSLPTSGRSYEQYF.

The rearrangement uses TRBV7-3 and TRBJ1-4; 8 nucleotides agree with TRBD1. The CDR3 runs 16 residues. From germline, CDR1 is SGHTA and CDR2 FQGTGA. V lost 5 bases, J lost 2 bases, and 7 bases stayed unmatched. DNA for the CDR3: TGTGCCAGCAGCAAGAAAACAGGGGGGACTAATGAAAAACTGTTTTTT. This translates into CASSKKTGGTNEKLFF.

The table lists this clone with a count of one. The chain's CDR3 is CAWSGAGLGAYEQYF. CDR3 nucleotide sequence: TGTGCCTGGAGTGGGGCGGGACTGGGAGCCTACGAGCAGTACTTC. The rearrangement links TRBV30 to TRBJ2-7, with D possibly being TRBD2 (6 bases). CDR1 is GTSNPN and CDR2 is SVGIG in the germline V gene (reference sequence). The CDR3 extends over 15 amino acids. V was pared by 1 base and J by 2 bases, with 15 bases between. Complete variable domain (other parts from reference TRBV30 and TRBJ2-7): SQTIHQWPATLVQPVGSPLSLECTVEGTSNPNLYWYRQAAGRGLQLLFYSVGIGQISSEVPQNLSASRPQDRQFILSSKKLLLSDSGFYLCAWSGAGLGAYEQYFGPGTRLTVT.

The rearrangement links TRBV6-2 or TRBV6-3 to TRBJ2-2; TRBD2 agrees at 7 bases. Germline trimming cut 1 base from V and 0 bases from J; bases unmatched to any gene: 5. CDR1 MNHEY and CDR2 SVGEGT come from the germline V gene. This CDR3 is built from 17 residues. DNA of the CDR3: TGTGCCAGCAGTTACTATCCGGGAGGCTCGAACACCGGGGAGCTGTTTTTT. As protein: CASSYYPGGSNTGELFF.

The chain joins TRBV4-3 to TRBJ1-6; 7 bases are a match to TRBD1. The CDR3 length is 15 residues. With 1 base clipped from V and 7 bases from J, the junction kept 4 bases outside the gene matches. Germline CDR1 LGHNA, CDR2 YSLEER. The CDR3 DNA sequence: TGCGCCAGCAGCCAAGGTGGACAGGTGAATTCACCCCTCCACTTT. Translated, it gives CASSQGGQVNSPLHF.

This CDR3 is CASSLAASVSTDTQYF. In nucleotides, the CDR3 is TGTGCCAGCAGCTTAGCTGCAAGCGTGAGCACAGATACGCAGTATTTT. V is TRBV7-9 and J is TRBJ2-3; D gene unclear. Germline V lookup: CDR1 SEHNR, CDR2 FQNEAQ (reference sequence). Trimming took off 0 bases at V and 0 bases at J, with 10 bases between the two ends. The CDR3 sequence is 16 residues long.

This clone was seen a few times. V is TRBV6-5 and J is TRBJ2-6, with a tentative D call TRBD2 (5 bases). Per the germline V gene, CDR1 is MNHEY and CDR2 is SVGAGI. The CDR3 extends over 15 amino acids. V lost 6 bases and J lost 2, with 11 bases in between. CDR3 sequence (DNA): TGTGCCAGCAGATTCCCCGGGGCTGGGGCCAACGTCCTGACTTTC. This translates into CASRFPGAGANVLTF.

The chain is built from TRBV5-3 and TRBJ2-7; a possible D gene is TRBD2 (6 bases). TRBV5-3 is known as an ORF, though its function is uncertain. V dropped 4 bases and J dropped 0 bases, with 17 bases sitting between them. The CDR3 extends over 16 amino acids. The CDR3 DNA follows: TGTGCCAGAAGCCTGGAGGTAGCGGCGCTCTCCTACGAGCAGTACTTC. It encodes CARSLEVAALSYEQYF.

This clone was picked up a small number of times. The V call is TRBV7-9, the J call TRBJ1-3, with TRBD1 identical over 7 bases. J gave up 8 bases and V 0 bases, and 7 bases lay outside the gene matches. From germline, CDR1 is SEHNR and CDR2 FQNEAQ (reference sequence). This CDR3 spans 15 amino acids. The CDR3 nucleotides read TGTGCCAGCAGCTTAGCGCTAACAGGGGTACACACCATATATTTT. Residues: CASSLALTGVHTIYF.

The chain links TRBV6-5 to TRBJ2-3; no clear D gene. The ends were cut back, 6 bases at V and 4 bases at J, with 14 bases in the middle. The CDR3 is 14 residues long. Germline CDR1 reads MNHEY; CDR2 reads SVGAGI. CDR3 region: CASRSLLNSDTQYF. The CDR3 DNA reads TGTGCCAGCAGGTCCCTACTGAATTCAGATACGCAGTATTTT.

This clone was picked up a small number of times. The V and J genes are TRBV11-2 and TRBJ2-2, with 11 positions matching TRBD1. Germline CDR1 SGHAT, CDR2 FQNNGV. Germline trimming cut 3 bases from V and 6 bases from J; bases unmatched to any gene: 3. This CDR3 comprises 15 residues. The chain's CDR3 is CASSFSGQGAGELFF. DNA of the CDR3: TGTGCCAGCAGCTTCTCGGGACAGGGGGCCGGGGAGCTGTTTTTT. The whole variable domain, filled in from reference TRBV11-2 and TRBJ2-2, reads EAGVAQSPRYKIIEKRQSVAFWCNPISGHATLYWYQQILGQGPKLLIQFQNNGVVDDSQLPKDRFSAERLKGVDSTLKIQPAKLEDSAVYLCASSFSGQGAGELFFGEGSRLTVL.

The V call is TRBV27, the J call TRBJ2-5; 11 bases line up with TRBD2. Germline values: CDR1 MNHEY, CDR2 SMNVEV (reference sequence). The V segment lost 0 bases and the J segment 5 bases; nucleotides outside the gene matches: 5. The CDR3 consists of 16 residues. CDR3 sequence: CASSLSSGRAGETQYF. The CDR3 DNA follows: TGTGCCAGCAGTTTATCTAGCGGGAGGGCCGGGGAGACCCAGTACTTC.

V gene TRBV2 combines with J gene TRBJ2-7; TRBD1 matches at 8 bases. Trimming removed 6 bases from V and 7 bases from J; junction bases left unmatched: 8. The CDR3 is made up of 13 amino acids. Germline lookup yields CDR1 SNHLY and CDR2 FYNNEI. CDR3 residues: CASRETDRGEQYF. CDR3 bases: TGTGCCAGCAGAGAAACCGACAGGGGTGAGCAGTACTTC.

This sequence joins TRBV7-6 and TRBJ2-3; 14 bases line up with TRBD2. Germline V gives CDR1 SGHVS, CDR2 FNYEAQ. The ends lost 4 bases at V and 3 bases at J; junction bases unmatched: 3. The CDR3 covers 16 residues. The CDR3 is CASSWGTSGSTDTQYF. The CDR3 DNA reads TGTGCCAGCAGCTGGGGGACTAGCGGGAGTACAGATACGCAGTATTTT.

CDR3 bases: TGTGCCAGTAGTACAGGCCTGGGGAACACTGAAGCTTTCTTT. Protein product: CASSTGLGNTEAFF. The V call is TRBV19, the J call TRBJ1-1; D uncertain. The CDR3 loop spans 14 amino acids. Between the trimmed V and J ends, which lost 4 bases and 1 base, there was a span of 10 bases. Germline assignment: CDR1 LNHDA and CDR2 SQIVND (reference sequence).